Sequencing of this T cell receptor (beta chain) was carried out in a study of identifying expanded T cells in peripheral blood. Generated by immunoSEQ multiplex PCR, the TCRdb table keeps only in-frame clones and is missing some. The sample has about 91,000 clones, around 88% seen once. Trimming stripped 2 bases from V and 6 bases from J, with 10 bases between. The CDR3 loop spans 14 amino acids. The germline CDR1 and CDR2 sequences are MRHNA and SNTAGT. The chain carries TRBV6-4 and TRBJ2-2, with D perhaps matching TRBD2 (5 bases). The TCR comes from a person between 18 and 69 years old in good health. Sequenced sample: blood. The CDR3 sequence is CASSDLGGPGELFF. DNA of the CDR3: TGTGCCAGCAGTGACCTCGGAGGCCCCGGGGAGCTGTTTTTT.